The 2 T cell receptor beta chains given below trace back to one sample, sequenced in a study of blood T cells in healthy people across ages. Primers used in a second PCR of about 6 to 11 cycles were a sample-barcoded 5' primer and a J-beta primer mix. TCRdb processed the 5' RACE reads anew with MiXCR; each CDR3 protein has one entry. The sample carries around 1,800,000 distinct CDR3 sequences, 35% to 50% recorded once. The sequenced sample was blood. The source of these receptors is a human donor in good health.

The chain recombines TRBV10-2 with TRBJ1-2, with 7 bases fitting TRBD1. J was trimmed by 6 bases and V by 4 bases; bases with no gene match: 8. The germline V gene has CDR1 WSHSY and CDR2 SAAADI. This CDR3 spans 14 amino acids. The CDR3 DNA reads TGCGCCAGCAGTGGACAGGGTTCCTATGATGGCTACACCTTC. It translates to CASSGQGSYDGYTF.

This clonotype was seen a handful of times. The V gene is TRBV2, the J gene TRBJ2-2; D is uncertain. Germline V CDR1 and CDR2: SNHLY, FYNNEI. The V gene lost 4 bases and the J gene lost 8 bases, with 17 bases spanning the gap. The CDR3 runs to 15 residues. CDR3 nucleotide sequence: TGTGCCAGCAGTGCACCCGGTCATTTACTGGGGGAGCTGTTTTTT. Encoded protein: CASSAPGHLLGELFF.